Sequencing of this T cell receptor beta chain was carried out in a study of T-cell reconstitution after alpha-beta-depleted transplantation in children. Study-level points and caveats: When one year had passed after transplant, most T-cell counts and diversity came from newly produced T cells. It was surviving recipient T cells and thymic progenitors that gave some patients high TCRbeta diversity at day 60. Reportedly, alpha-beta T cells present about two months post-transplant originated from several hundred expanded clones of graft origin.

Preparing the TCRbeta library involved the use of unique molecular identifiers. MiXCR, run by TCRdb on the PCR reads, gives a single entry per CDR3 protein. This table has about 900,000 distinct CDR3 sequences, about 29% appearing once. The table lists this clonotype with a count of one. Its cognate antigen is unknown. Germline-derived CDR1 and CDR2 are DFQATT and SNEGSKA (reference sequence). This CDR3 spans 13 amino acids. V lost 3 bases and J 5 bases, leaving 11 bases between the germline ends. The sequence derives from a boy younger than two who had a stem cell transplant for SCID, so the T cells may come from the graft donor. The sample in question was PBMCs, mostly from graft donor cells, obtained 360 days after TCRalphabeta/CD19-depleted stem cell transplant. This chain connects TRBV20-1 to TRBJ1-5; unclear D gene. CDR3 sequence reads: CSASPGRDQPQHF. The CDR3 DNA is TGCAGTGCTAGTCCGGGGAGGGATCAGCCCCAGCATTTT.